The rows below give T cell receptor beta chains drawn from one sample of a study of blood T cell repertoires in COVID-19. Some clones are missing from TCRdb's copy, which holds only in-frame ones; the method was immunoSEQ multiplex PCR. The table records over 100,000 clones, approximately 78% of them present only once. Sequenced material: peripheral blood. All receptors come from a man aged 65 to 79 with acute or convalescent COVID-19. The CDR3 runs from the conserved cysteine through the conserved F or W. D genes are given only for firm matches. Not all rows give a size; the values are once, few, many and, for expanded clones, a class.

>TRBD1|TRBJ1-1|-|TRBV4-1
TGCGCCAGCAGCGCCGGGACAGGGAGAACTGAAGCTTTCTTT
CASSAGTGRTEAFF
>TRBD2|TRBJ2-7|once|TRBV6-1
TGTGCCAGCAGTGAAGGGCTAGCGGGGGGCTACGAGCAGTACTTC
CASSEGLAGGYEQYF
>TRBD1|TRBJ2-1|-|TRBV29-1
TGCAGCGACTCCGGGACAGGGTCGGGCAATGAGCAGTTCTTC
CSDSGTGSGNEQFF
>-|TRBJ1-2|-|TRBV6-6
TGTGCCAGCAGTCCGGGAGGGGCGACAGCTAACTATGGCTACACCTTC
CASSPGGATANYGYTF
>-|TRBJ1-5|-|TRBV3-1/TRBV3-2
TGTGCCAGCAGCCAAGCGGGGTGGGGCAATCAGCCCCAGCATTTT
CASSQAGWGNQPQHF
>TRBD1|TRBJ2-2|-|TRBV15
TGTGCCACCAGCAGAGACCCCCGGGACAGGGGCAACACCGGGGAGCTGTTTTTT
CATSRDPRDRGNTGELFF
>TRBD2|TRBJ2-3|once|TRBV7-9
TGTGCCAGCAGCTTTGTAGCGGGGGCCCCGGGCACAGATACGCAGTATTTT
CASSFVAGAPGTDTQYF
>-|TRBJ1-6|-|TRBV3-1/TRBV3-2
TGTGCCAGCAGCCGTGAGGGATCACCCCTCCACTTT
CASSREGSPLHF
>-|TRBJ2-3|few|TRBV6-5
TGTGCCAGCAGTTACTCGATGCGGGGAACAGATACGCAGTATTTT
CASSYSMRGTDTQYF
>-|TRBJ2-7|-|TRBV15
TGTGCCACCAGCAGGAGGGCTGCCCCCTACGAGCAGTACTTC
CATSRRAAPYEQYF
>-|TRBJ1-1|-|TRBV29-1
TGCAGCGTTGAAACAGAAGCTTTCTTT
CSVETEAFF
>-|TRBJ1-6|-|TRBV19
TGTGCCAGTAGTGTCGGGAGCTCCTATAATTCACCCCTCCACTTT
CASSVGSSYNSPLHF
>TRBD1|TRBJ1-4|-|TRBV7-9
TGTGCCAGCAGCTCCGGACAGGGGGTCCCTAATGAAAAACTGTTTTTT
CASSSGQGVPNEKLFF
>TRBD1|TRBJ1-4|-|TRBV7-8
TGTGCCAGCAGCGGAAGACAGGGGATCAATGAAAAACTGTTTTTT
CASSGRQGINEKLFF
>TRBD2|TRBJ2-1|-|TRBV19
TGTGCCAGTACCCTAGGCCTAGCGGGAAGCCCTACCTCCTACAATGAGCAGTTCTTC
CASTLGLAGSPTSYNEQFF
>-|TRBJ1-2|-|TRBV5-4
TGTGCCAGCAGCTCCCCGCATTGGGGGGATAGGAACTATGGCTACACCTTC
CASSSPHWGDRNYGYTF
>TRBD1|TRBJ1-2|-|TRBV18
TGTGCCAGCTCACCTGGACAGGGGGTTGGCTACACCTTC
CASSPGQGVGYTF
>TRBD2|TRBJ2-1|-|TRBV19
TGTGCCAGTAGTATGAGACTAGCGGGAGCGATACTCTCCTACAATGAGCAGTTCTTC
CASSMRLAGAILSYNEQFF